The sequence of this T cell receptor (beta chain) was determined in a study of cytomegalovirus exposure and HLA in healthy donors (dated by TCRdb to the late 2010s). Regarding the research as a whole: An earlier analysis of more than 550 of the donors reported 276 Gb of sequence data and 117 million unique TCR beta sequences obtained from some 200 million T cells. Of the roughly 400 genotyped donors, over 65% fell in the genetic ancestry cluster associated with self-reported Caucasian donors. Among 398 genotyped donors of the cohort, an average of approximately 240,000 unique TCR beta nucleotide sequences was sequenced per donor, of which 15% to 20% were non-productive. The number of donors typed differed by locus, with roughly 620-630 for A, B, C, DRB1 and DQB1, around 520 for DQA1, 606 for DPA1, and under 490 for DPB1. Along with the approximately 700-subject first cohort, a separate validation cohort of more than 90 different subjects was used. Using immunosequencing, the study profiled T cell repertoires from 666 subjects and related those repertoires to cytomegalovirus serostatus. Because of strong linkage in the cohort, five DR-DQ haplotypes were treated as single units for association and clustering. The study aimed to test whether signatures of past pathogen exposure could be identified by cataloging public T cell receptors. Donor age, sex, ethnicity and CMV serostatus were compiled together with the repertoire data. The study combined high-throughput TCR immunosequencing, statistical association of individual TCRs with disease status, and machine learning to predict cytomegalovirus infection status. Roughly 300 gigabases of sequencing data and 70 million to 100 million unique TCR sequences were included in an early release covering about 700 HLA-typed donors. The later analysis used no new phenotypic data to find candidate immune exposures, relying instead on TCR beta sequences and their occurrence across donors. To study patterns of TCR occurrence, a later analysis re-analyzed previously published TCR beta repertoires from hundreds of donors and added high-resolution HLA genotyping. HLA typing covered class I and class II loci at four-digit resolution. Every discovery cohort repertoire had been produced on one sequencing platform. A later genetic analysis used genome-wide SNP genotypes for about three fifths of the 666 donors, treating that subset as a discovery cohort. To decide whether each TCR beta V gene segment behaved as functional or pseudogenic, an earlier analysis of several hundred of the donors relied on high-throughput TCR beta sequencing. Study-wide conclusions, independent of this receptor: The study listed 164 TCR beta chains as associated with cytomegalovirus. V-gene and J-gene trimming of TCR beta chains was associated with a missense DCLRE1C variant in a later genetic analysis, and the association was replicated in an independent cohort. A further reported finding was that TCR beta sequences accurately predicted the HLA-A and HLA-B alleles for most subjects in the first cohort. Some IMGT-functional V segments, including TRBV6-2 and TRBV6-3, could not be distinguished by the 87-base-pair reads and were therefore excluded. According to a later genetic analysis, donors in an Asian-associated ancestry cluster had fewer N-insertions in productive TCRs than the approximately 690-donor mean. A cluster of highly shared sequence variants was judged likely to be a technical artifact of the sequencing pipeline. Across donors, most TCR sequences were observed very rarely, whereas some public TCRs were present in many individuals. Most CMV-associated TCR beta chains appeared to be HLA-restricted in a later analysis, and the HLA associations seemed to be driven largely by CMV exposure. Correlated functional status among segregating V segments might reflect linkage disequilibrium, but an unknown experimental factor could not be ruled out. When HLA alleles, especially DR and DQ, strongly co-occurred, TCR associations were difficult to assign to individual alleles. Sequencing depth was assumed to be roughly uniform across donors in the presence/absence analyses, though that assumption may not hold. This cohort had only TCR beta chains sequenced, and the lack of alpha or paired-chain data limited which features could be detected. According to the authors, the approach could potentially be generalized to other disease states and immunological phenotypes. A later analysis found that TCR association rates varied across HLA loci, with DRB1 alleles showing the most associated TCRs and HLA-C alleles the fewest. In a later analysis, HLA-associated TCR beta chains showed more clonal expansion and lower generation probabilities than non-associated chains that were equally common. A later analysis reported that several top co-occurrence clusters appeared linked to parvovirus B19, influenza, CMV and Epstein-Barr virus. In a later analysis, around 15,000 TCR beta sequences were associated with specific HLA alleles at a false discovery rate of 0.05. Cytomegalovirus status was reported to be diagnosed by the classifier with high specificity and sensitivity in both the original and validation cohorts. CMV serostatus was the only immune exposure information available for the cohort. Because some donors lacked HLA typing at each locus, the association tests relied only on the typed subset. The earlier analysis of approximately 540 of the donors excluded roughly 17 rarely observed V segments, including chromosome 9 orphons, because counts were too low. In an earlier analysis of 587 of the donors, most TCR beta V segments appeared in productive rearrangements about 87% or about 30% of the time, broadly matching IMGT annotations. A few of the identified cytomegalovirus-associated TCR beta chains were confirmed in vitro to be specific for cytomegalovirus antigens.

Receptor libraries were prepared by the immunoSEQ multiplex PCR assay. The multiplex PCR relied on a mix of 60 forward primers for TCR Vbeta segments and 13 reverse primers for TCR Jbeta segments. A multiplex PCR assay on genomic DNA amplified the CDR3 region of rearranged TCR beta genes. The amplified TCR beta libraries were sequenced on the Illumina HiSeq System as 87-base-pair reads. The paper's processing steps were these. A later analysis counted tens of millions of unique TCR beta chains across the 550 to 750 repertoires, and roughly 10 million of these chains were shared by at least two donors. To remove PCR and sequencing errors, raw reads were error-corrected and collapsed into unique sequences using a nearest-neighbor algorithm that merged closely related sequences. CDR3 sequences were aligned to IMGT reference sequences to assign V, D and J gene segments. Each retained sequence needed at least a six-nucleotide match to both a V gene segment and a J gene segment. Rearrangements were called productive when the CDR3 lacked stop codons and stayed in frame with V and J; all others were non-productive. CDR3 was defined according to IMGT convention as the region running from the second conserved V-encoded cysteine to the conserved J-encoded phenylalanine. The earlier analysis of fewer than 750 of the donors excluded sequences that lacked an unambiguous match to a single V gene segment. In an earlier analysis of 587 of the donors, V segments were called functional above 56.7% productive rearrangements and were called segregating when the between-donor standard deviation exceeded 5%. A statistical classification framework was built to diagnose cytomegalovirus status from the catalog of TCR beta chain sequences. In a later analysis, V and J genes were assigned by comparing TCR nucleotide sequences against IMGT/GENE-DB human TR gene sequences. The TCRdist pipeline was used in a later analysis to assign CDR3 sequences and most-parsimonious VDJ recombination scenarios. In a later analysis, every TCR beta chain was defined by the combination of its CDR3 amino acid sequence and its V-gene family, and reads without a unique V-gene family were dropped. As a way to deal with suspected cross-contamination and a sequencing artifact, a later analysis dropped over 550 nucleotide sequences that were highly shared and had low generation probability. In a later analysis, a clonal expansion index for each public chain was calculated from normalized within-repertoire ranks of inferred template counts. In a later analysis, generation probabilities were computed using a VDJ recombination model fitted to out-of-frame rearrangements, and the results were checked against IGoR. Hypergeometric tests were used in a later analysis to score TCR-TCR, TCR-HLA and TCR-CMV co-occurrence, with a repertoire-size bias correction applied to the TCR pairs. A later analysis estimated false discovery rates by permuting HLA or CMV assignments 20 times. A later analysis grouped co-occurring TCRs with DBSCAN, adding TCRdist sequence similarity when clustering within HLA-allele-positive subsets. Repertoires with fewer than 30,000 or more than 120,000 public chains, plus five repertoires with anomalous nucleotide sharing, were excluded from co-occurrence clustering. The source is immuneACCESS, and TCRdb retained only in-frame sequences with V and J called. Part of the clones is not carried over; for the studies checked, unresolved V genes explain less than half of this, and the remainder is unexplained. The D gene and trimming were derived from the DNA, and the V and J assignments and clone size from that table. The sample profile shows around 100,000 clones; about 61% of them were found once. The ten largest make up about 8% of the sample.

To note about this clone: Its antigen is still unknown. The record has no base qualities; no much larger clone is one base away.

The cohort comprised hundreds of healthy bone marrow donors. All cohort members were sampled while nominally healthy, although unrecorded immune exposures were likely present. The donor tested CMV seropositive, placing the donor among the 289 seropositive members of the cohort. Each donor provided a peripheral blood sample, and peripheral blood mononuclear cells were used for TCR beta sequencing. The Qiagen DNeasy Blood Extraction Kit was used to extract genomic DNA from the blood cell samples. From cysteine to phenylalanine, the CDR3 is 15 amino acids long. Left in the record is the CDR3 DNA by itself, 45 bases read in frame from the first base. CDR1 and CDR2, per the germline V gene, are SGHNT and YENEEA. The germline V and J ends show losses of 7 bases and 0 bases respectively, and no gene match explains 6 bases of the junction.

Material: PBMCs. The chain couples TRBV11-3 to TRBJ2-1; 7 central nucleotides agree with TRBD1. The TCR was taken from a man aged 18 to 29 in good health and CMV-seropositive. This receptor has the CDR3 CASNLGDSSYNEQFF. Here is the DNA: TGTGCCAGCAACTTGGGGGACAGCTCCTACAATGAGCAGTTCTTC. The variable domain in full, with residues beyond the CDR3 obtained from the reference TRBV11-3 and TRBJ2-1 genes, is EAGVVQSPRYKIIEKKQPVAFWCNPISGHNTLYWYLQNLGQGPELLIRYENEEAVDDSQLPKDRFSAERLKGVDSTLKIQPAELGDSAVYLCASNLGDSSYNEQFFGPGTRLTVL.